The rows below give T cell receptor beta chains drawn from one sample of a study of blood T cell repertoires in COVID-19. The method was immunoSEQ multiplex PCR; TCRdb's version includes in-frame clones alone and lacks a portion of them. The repertoire holds about 300,000 clones, approximately 83% seen once, with 8% to 10% in the top ten. Specimen: peripheral blood. All receptors come from a woman between 45 and 60 years old who had recovered from COVID-19. Both conserved end residues are part of each CDR3. The order of the fields is J gene, D gene, V gene, clone size, CDR3 DNA, CDR3 protein. The D gene is left open where the match is weak. Clone sizes are given selectively: once, few, many, or a class where the clone is expanded.

TRBJ2-7 TRBD1 TRBV10-3 . TGTGCCATCAGAAACGACAGGGGTTCCGAGCAGTACTTC CAIRNDRGSEQYF
TRBJ2-3 . TRBV4-1 . TGCGCCAGCAGCCCGTCCGGGGGAAGCACAGATACGCAGTATTTT CASSPSGGSTDTQYF
TRBJ2-5 . TRBV5-4 . TGTGCCAGCAGGGACCAAGGAGGAGGTTACGAGACCCAGTACTTC CASRDQGGGYETQYF
TRBJ1-6 TRBD1 TRBV27 . TGTGCCAGCAGTTTGACAGGGACCTTGGATTCACCCCTCCACTTT CASSLTGTLDSPLHF
TRBJ2-7 TRBD2 TRBV27 few TGTGCTACCTCTCCCGGGACTAGCGGGGGGGGCCTCGAGCAGTACTTC CATSPGTSGGGLEQYF
TRBJ1-1 . TRBV4-3 . TGCGCCAGCAGCCAAAGCTTGAGGACTGAAGCTTTCTTT CASSQSLRTEAFF
TRBJ2-7 . TRBV7-9 few TGTGCCAGCATCCCGCGGGAAGGGCCCTACGAGCAGTACTTC CASIPREGPYEQYF
TRBJ1-2 . TRBV6-5 . TGTGCCAGCAGTTCTGGGGCAGGAGGCTACACCTTC CASSSGAGGYTF
TRBJ2-3 TRBD1 TRBV24-1 once TGTGCCACCAGTGCCAGGGACAGGAGCACAGATACGCAGTATTTT CATSARDRSTDTQYF
TRBJ1-4 . TRBV28 . TGTGCCAGCAGCCCCTGGACAACAACTAATGAAAAACTGTTTTTT CASSPWTTTNEKLFF
TRBJ2-1 TRBD2 TRBV9 . TGTGCCACTACGGGGCGGGAGTCCGACAATGAGCAGTTCTTC CATTGRESDNEQFF
TRBJ2-7 . TRBV4-1 . TGCGCCAGCAGCCATAAGGGGCTGACACTTGACGAGCAGTACTTC CASSHKGLTLDEQYF